This T cell receptor (beta chain) originates from a study of shared clonotypes between healthy human individuals. Study details: Samples came from a couple of female and a few male donors aged 18 to 49.

There are 11 residues in the CDR3. Trimming took 7 bases from V and 7 from J; bases not matched to a gene: 3. Germline lookup yields CDR1 SQVTM and CDR2 ANQGSEA. Across several immunoSEQ plates, the genomic DNA of each subset was split evenly. Generated by immunoSEQ multiplex PCR, the TCRdb table keeps only in-frame clones and is missing some. Of 2 million to 2.5 million clones in the sample, around 93% are singletons; the top ten hold 0.37%. Points on this clone: What it recognizes is unknown.

Whole-study results and caveats: Estimated richness was generally greater in naive than memory subsets. Clonotype sharing across several donors was observed for around 5% of naive CD4 clonotypes.

The sample taken for sequencing was naive CD4+ T cells from PBMCs. The sample's subset: CD45RA+ positively selected. This sequence was found in a man younger than 35 in good health. Some clones in this sample may be carry-over from other donors' samples. V is TRBV29-1 and J is TRBJ2-1; 8 bases are a match to TRBD1. The chain's CDR3 is CSGRQGNEQFF. The CDR3 DNA follows: TGCAGCGGCAGACAGGGGAATGAGCAGTTCTTC.